Detailed here is one T cell receptor beta chain. This sample was taken from a study of Ad26.COV2.S vaccination and SARS-CoV-2 variants. Overall study context: Ad26.COV2.S arm of COV1001 included the donor.

This CDR3 has 16 residues. V lost 3 bases to trimming and J lost 2 bases, with 15 bases between them. CDR1 SGDLS and CDR2 YYNGEE come from the germline V gene. Treatment described: about 20 received Ad26.COV2.S at low or high dose, single or two shots; several received placebo; per-sample allocation not given. Samples were taken on day 63 after the first vaccine or placebo injection. Spike of the Wuhan-strain SARS-CoV-2 was expressed by an Ad26 vector, which formed the vaccine. The data were produced by immunoSEQ multiplex PCR, yet TCRdb's version contains in-frame clones alone and is incomplete. The profile shows about 370,000 clones, 70% to 90% of them singletons.

The clonotype originates from a person between 18 and 59 years old who received the Ad26.COV2.S COVID-19 vaccine or a placebo. This chain links TRBV9 with TRBJ2-1; unclear D gene. The source material was peripheral blood, sampled in a trial of Ad26.COV2.S vaccine versus placebo. CDR3 region: CASSAGDSPPYNEQFF. Here the CDR3 DNA reads TGTGCCAGCAGCGCAGGAGACTCCCCGCCCTACAATGAGCAGTTCTTC.